The present entry profiles one T cell receptor beta chain with its context. The CDR3 extends over 14 amino acids. Germline V CDR1 and CDR2: LGHNA, YSLEER. V lost 4 bases and J lost 8; bases outside the gene matches: 9. These data come from a study of blood T cell repertoires in COVID-19. Turning to the study itself: Both acute and convalescent COVID-19 samples were obtained from the United States, Italy and Spain.

Produced via immunoSEQ multiplex PCR; TCRdb's table is partial and in-frame only. The sample has 15,000 to 20,000 clones; 81% are singletons. This TCR derives from a middle-aged man with active or convalescent COVID-19. The chain joins TRBV4-3 to TRBJ1-2; 8 nucleotides align to TRBD1. The sequencing input was peripheral blood. The CDR3 region is CASSPETGVGGYTF. DNA of the CDR3: TGCGCCAGCAGCCCAGAGACAGGGGTAGGGGGCTACACCTTC.